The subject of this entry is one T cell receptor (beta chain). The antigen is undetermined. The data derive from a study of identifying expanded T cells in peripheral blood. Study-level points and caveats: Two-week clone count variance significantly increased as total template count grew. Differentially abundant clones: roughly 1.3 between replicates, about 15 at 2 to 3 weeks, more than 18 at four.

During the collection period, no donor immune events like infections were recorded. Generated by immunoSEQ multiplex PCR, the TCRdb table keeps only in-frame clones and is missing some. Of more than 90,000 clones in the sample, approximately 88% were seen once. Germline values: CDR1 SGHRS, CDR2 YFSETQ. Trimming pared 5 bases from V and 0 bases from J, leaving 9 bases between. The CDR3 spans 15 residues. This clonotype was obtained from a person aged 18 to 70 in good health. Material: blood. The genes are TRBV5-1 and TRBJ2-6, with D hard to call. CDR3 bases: TGCGCCAGCAGGACGGCTAGCTCTGGGGCCAACGTCCTGACTTTC. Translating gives CASRTASSGANVLTF.